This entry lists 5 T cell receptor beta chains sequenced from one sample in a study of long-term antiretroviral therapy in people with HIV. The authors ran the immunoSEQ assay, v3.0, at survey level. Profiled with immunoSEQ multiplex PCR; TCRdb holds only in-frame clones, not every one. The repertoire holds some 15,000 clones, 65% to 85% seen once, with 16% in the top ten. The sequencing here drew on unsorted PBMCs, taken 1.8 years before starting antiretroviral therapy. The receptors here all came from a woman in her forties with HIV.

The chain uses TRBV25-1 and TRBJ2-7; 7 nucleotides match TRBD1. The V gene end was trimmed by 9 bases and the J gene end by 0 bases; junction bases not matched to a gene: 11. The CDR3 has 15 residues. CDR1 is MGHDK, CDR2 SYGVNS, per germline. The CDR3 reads CASTPIGTASYEQYF. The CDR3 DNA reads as TGTGCCAGTACACCAATCGGGACAGCCTCCTACGAGCAGTACTTC.

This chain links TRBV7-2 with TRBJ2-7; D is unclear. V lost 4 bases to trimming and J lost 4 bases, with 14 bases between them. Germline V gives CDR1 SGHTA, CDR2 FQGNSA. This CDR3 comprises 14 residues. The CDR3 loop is CASSYHSGTYEQYF. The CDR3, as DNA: TGTGCCAGCAGCTACCATAGTGGCACTTACGAGCAGTACTTC. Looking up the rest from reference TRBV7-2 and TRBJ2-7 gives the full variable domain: GAGVSQSPSNKVTEKGKDVELRCDPISGHTALYWYRQSLGQGLEFLIYFQGNSAPDKSGLPSDRFSAERTGGSVSTLTIQRTQQEDSAVYLCASSYHSGTYEQYFGPGTRLTVT.

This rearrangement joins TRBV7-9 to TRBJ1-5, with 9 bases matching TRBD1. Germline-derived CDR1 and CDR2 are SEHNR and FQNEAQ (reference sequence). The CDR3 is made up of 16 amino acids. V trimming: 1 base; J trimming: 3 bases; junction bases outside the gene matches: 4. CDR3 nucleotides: TGTGCCAGCAGCTTAGGGGGACAGGGAATCAATCAGCCCCAGCATTTT. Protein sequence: CASSLGGQGINQPQHF.

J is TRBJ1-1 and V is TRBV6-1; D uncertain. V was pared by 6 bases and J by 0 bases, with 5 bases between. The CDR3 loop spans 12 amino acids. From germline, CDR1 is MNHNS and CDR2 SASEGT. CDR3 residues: CASSVVNTEAFF. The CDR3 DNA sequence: TGTGCCAGCAGCGTCGTGAACACTGAAGCTTTCTTT.

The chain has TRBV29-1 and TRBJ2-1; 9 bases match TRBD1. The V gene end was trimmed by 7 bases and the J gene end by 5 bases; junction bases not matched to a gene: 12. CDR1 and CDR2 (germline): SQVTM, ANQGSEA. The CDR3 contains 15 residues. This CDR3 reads CSGRQDRGEHNEQFF. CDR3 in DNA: TGCAGCGGGAGGCAGGACAGGGGCGAGCACAATGAGCAGTTCTTC.